The 30 T cell receptor beta chains presented below share a single source sample, sequenced in a study of vaccination and CD4 T cells after COVID-19 (dated by TCRdb to between 2022 and 2023). Library preparation used PCR. Sequenced on an Illumina iSeq 100. TCR sequencing of DNA from cultured CD4+ T cells used the Oncomine TCR Beta short-read assay at the Johns Hopkins FTIC core. TCRdb reprocessed the public reads (quality trimming at Q25 with fastp, clone calling with MiXCR) and kept in-frame beta chains. CDR3 protein duplicates are merged, each entry listing the most common genes and DNA. The sample table lists roughly 10,000 distinct CDR3 sequences, 60% to 70% of them with a count of one. The top ten clones comprise roughly 18% of the sample. Their specific antigens are unknown. Reading the label with the study, this specimen's treatment or condition is: roughly nine-day PBMC culture with coronavirus spike peptide pools or control peptides (ViraFEST assay).

The sample comprised CD4+ T cells from blood, cultured in vitro. The receptors shown here come from a human donor who had recovered from COVID-19.

This clonotype has just one count. The CDR3 loop reads CASGWEDTEAFF. The CDR3 coding sequence is TGTGCTAGTGGTTGGGAAGACACTGAAGCTTTCTTT. The chain recombines TRBV12-5 with TRBJ1-1; D is uncertain. The ends were cut back, 4 bases at V and 3 bases at J, with 6 bases in the middle. The CDR3 covers 12 residues. Germline V gene sequence: CDR1 LGHNT, CDR2 FRNRAP. The full variable domain, completed using reference TRBV12-5 and TRBJ1-1, is DARVTQTPRHKVTEMGQEVTMRCQPILGHNTVFWYRQTMMQGLELLAYFRNRAPLDDSGMPKDRFSAEMPDATLATLKIQPSEPRDSAVYFCASGWEDTEAFFGQGTRLTVV.

V gene TRBV20-1 combines with J gene TRBJ1-5; no clear D gene. The V end lost 3 bases, the J end lost 12 bases, and 12 bases lay between the germline ends. CDR1 DFQATT and CDR2 SNEGSKA come from the germline V gene (reference sequence). The CDR3 has 11 residues. The CDR3 here is CSASLNKDQHF. The DNA for the CDR3 is TGCAGTGCTAGCTTGAACAAGGACCAGCATTTT.

The CDR3 DNA reads as TGTGCCAGCAACGCGTATAATTCACCCCTCCACTTT. Protein product: CASNAYNSPLHF. This chain connects TRBV28 to TRBJ1-6; no firm D call. With 7 bases removed from V and 4 bases from J, the gap between germline ends came to 5 bases. From germline, CDR1 is MDHEN and CDR2 SYDVKM. CDR3 length: 12 residues.

The rearrangement uses TRBV7-2 and TRBJ2-1; TRBD2 matches at 9 bases. There are 15 residues in the CDR3. Germline V gene sequence: CDR1 SGHTA, CDR2 FQGNSA. V shed 1 base, J shed 7 bases, and the junction held 5 bases outside the gene matches. CDR3 protein: CASSLGGRAQNEQFF. DNA of the CDR3: TGTGCCAGCAGCTTAGGCGGGAGGGCCCAGAATGAGCAGTTCTTC. The full variable domain, its missing parts supplied by reference TRBV7-2 and TRBJ2-1, is GAGVSQSPSNKVTEKGKDVELRCDPISGHTALYWYRQSLGQGLEFLIYFQGNSAPDKSGLPSDRFSAERTGGSVSTLTIQRTQQEDSAVYLCASSLGGRAQNEQFFGPGTRLTVL.

The V and J genes are TRBV20-1 and TRBJ1-2; maybe TRBD1 (5 bases). V dropped 2 bases and J dropped 1 base, with 11 bases sitting between them. The germline gives CDR1 DFQATT, CDR2 SNEGSKA (reference sequence). This CDR3 comprises 14 residues. CDR3 in DNA: TGCAGTGCTAGACCAGGGATCGGTAACTATGGCTACACCTTC. Amino acids: CSARPGIGNYGYTF.

This chain connects TRBV19 to TRBJ2-7, with 9 bases lining up with TRBD1. The germline gives CDR1 LNHDA, CDR2 SQIVND (reference sequence). Trimming at V came to 8 bases and at J to 4 bases, leaving 15 bases not matched to a gene. CDR3 length equals 16 residues. The CDR3 DNA follows: TGTGCCAGTGCATCTCCCCCCGGACAGGGGTGGTACGAGCAGTACTTC. Amino acid sequence: CASASPPGQGWYEQYF.

The genes are TRBV5-1 and TRBJ1-2; 11 nucleotides match TRBD1. The CDR3 totals 14 residues. Losses at the gene ends were 4 bases for V and 8 bases for J; bases not matched to a gene: 7. The germline gives CDR1 SGHRS, CDR2 YFSETQ. CDR3 protein: CASSERTGGRGYTF. CDR3 in DNA: TGCGCCAGCAGCGAACGGACAGGGGGCCGGGGCTACACCTTC.

The chain uses TRBV12-3 or TRBV12-4 and TRBJ1-5; no firm D call. V was trimmed by 5 bases and J by 9 bases, leaving 14 bases between them. CDR3 length: 13 amino acids. The DNA for the CDR3 is TGTGCCAGCAGTACCTATACGTTGGGGCCCCAGCATTTT. Amino acids: CASSTYTLGPQHF.

J is TRBJ1-1 and V is TRBV7-9, with D unclear. Trimming shortened V by 3 bases and J by 0 bases, and 14 bases separated the two germline ends. This CDR3 region has 16 residues. In germline, CDR1 is SEHNR, CDR2 FQNEAQ (reference sequence). Here the CDR3 DNA reads TGTGCCAGCAGCTTTGTCCGAGGAGAAATGAACACTGAAGCTTTCTTT. This gives the protein CASSFVRGEMNTEAFF.

This clonotype has just one count. The chain employs TRBV19 and TRBJ1-2, with 9 bases aligning to TRBD1. V shed 10 bases, J shed 8 bases, and the junction held 5 bases outside the gene matches. The CDR3 totals 11 residues. CDR1 and CDR2 (germline): LNHDA, SQIVND (reference sequence). CDR3 amino acids: CAIRQGDGYTF. In DNA, the CDR3 is TGTGCCATCAGACAGGGGGACGGCTACACCTTC.

This sequence joins TRBV7-8 and TRBJ1-2; unclear D gene. V lost 1 base to trimming and J lost 6 bases, with 9 bases between them. The CDR3 consists of 13 residues. Germline CDR1 SGHVS, CDR2 FQNEAQ. CDR3 amino acids: CASSLGGHDGYTF. As DNA, the CDR3 is TGTGCCAGCAGCTTAGGAGGCCATGATGGCTACACCTTC.

This chain connects TRBV27 to TRBJ1-5; D may be TRBD1 (5 bases). Trimming stripped 6 bases from V and 2 bases from J, with 14 bases between. CDR3 size: 15 residues. Looked up from germline, CDR1 is MNHEY and CDR2 is SMNVEV (reference sequence). This CDR3 reads CASRPGGGGNQPQHF. In DNA form, the CDR3 reads TGTGCCAGCAGGCCCGGTGGGGGGGGCAATCAGCCCCAGCATTTT.

This clonotype was seen only a few times. J is TRBJ2-5 and V is TRBV15; D remains unclear. This CDR3 region has 13 residues. V lost 3 bases and J lost 5, with 10 bases in between. Germline assignment: CDR1 LNHNV and CDR2 YYDKDF (reference sequence). The chain's CDR3 is CATSSVLGETQYF. The DNA for the CDR3 is TGTGCCACCAGCAGCGTTCTCGGGGAGACCCAGTACTTC.

This rearrangement joins TRBV2 to TRBJ2-1; 12 nucleotides match TRBD2. J gave up 8 bases and V 5 bases, and 4 bases lay outside the gene matches. Germline V gives CDR1 SNHLY, CDR2 FYNNEI. The CDR3 consists of 14 residues. The CDR3 coding sequence is TGTGCCAGCAGTAGACTAGCGGGAGAGTATGAGCAGTTCTTC. This sequence encodes CASSRLAGEYEQFF.

In this sample, this clonotype turned up once. The chain combines TRBV6-2 or TRBV6-3 with TRBJ2-6, with no clear D. The CDR3 spans 19 residues. Between the trimmed V and J ends, which lost 4 bases and 2 bases, there was a span of 21 bases. Germline assignment: CDR1 MNHEY and CDR2 SVGEGT. CDR3 in DNA: TGTGCCAGCAGTTTACAACACTCTTTACGAAGCCCTGGGGCCAACGTCCTGACTTTC. Residues: CASSLQHSLRSPGANVLTF.

This clonotype was found a few times. The V call is TRBV28, the J call TRBJ1-1, with TRBD1 matching over 7 bases. The CDR3 runs to 15 residues. V shed 6 bases and J 4 bases; nucleotides not matched to a gene: 11. Looked up from germline, CDR1 is MDHEN and CDR2 is SYDVKM. CDR3 sequence: CASRSRGAESTEAFF. The DNA for the CDR3 is TGTGCCAGCAGGTCCAGGGGGGCTGAGAGCACTGAAGCTTTCTTT.

The chain uses TRBV11-2 and TRBJ2-1, with a weak D call TRBD2 (5 bases). The CDR3 spans 15 residues. V was clipped by 1 base and J by 9 bases, with 16 bases between them. In germline, CDR1 is SGHAT, CDR2 FQNNGV. The DNA for the CDR3 is TGTGCCAGCAGCTTAGGAGAGGGTTGGGGTGCTGAGCAGTTCTTC. It translates to CASSLGEGWGAEQFF.

This rearrangement joins TRBV6-2 or TRBV6-3 to TRBJ1-1, with TRBD1 matching 9 bases. The CDR3 totals 14 residues. V lost 6 bases, J lost 4 bases, and 6 bases stayed unmatched. CDR1 is MNHEY, CDR2 SVGEGT, per germline. CDR3: CASSQQGAITEAFF. The CDR3 bases are TGTGCCAGCAGCCAACAGGGGGCGATCACTGAAGCTTTCTTT.

The chain is built from TRBV6-2 or TRBV6-3 and TRBJ1-1; D not resolved. V was trimmed by 5 bases and J by 5 bases, leaving 9 bases between them. The CDR3 consists of 12 residues. Germline values: CDR1 MNHEY, CDR2 SVGEGT. The DNA for the CDR3 is TGTGCCAGCAGTCGGGTCGTTACTGAAGCTTTCTTT. Its protein product is CASSRVVTEAFF.

The CDR3 sequence: CATSRELAGVWSQFF. CDR3 in DNA: TGTGCCACCAGCAGAGAACTAGCGGGGGTGTGGTCGCAGTTCTTC. This chain links TRBV15 with TRBJ2-1; TRBD2 aligns across 11 bases. Germline-derived CDR1 and CDR2 are LNHNV and YYDKDF (reference sequence). The CDR3 runs 15 residues. J lost 12 bases, V lost 0 bases, and 7 bases had no gene match.

The rearrangement links TRBV20-1 to TRBJ1-1; 8 bases agree with TRBD1. CDR1 is DFQATT and CDR2 is SNEGSKA in the germline V gene (reference sequence). The V and J ends lost 6 bases and 1 base, in that order; junction bases with no gene match: 10. This CDR3 comprises 15 residues. The DNA for the CDR3 is TGCAGTGCCTCTGATGTCGGACAGGGGAACACTGAAGCTTTCTTT. Encoded protein: CSASDVGQGNTEAFF.

The CDR3 DNA follows: TGTGCCTGGAGTCAAGCAGGGGGTCAGCCCCAGCATTTT. The encoded protein is CAWSQAGGQPQHF. V usage is TRBV30 and J usage is TRBJ1-5; 7 nucleotides agree with TRBD1. The CDR3 sequence is 13 residues long. The trim removed 2 bases at V and 6 bases at J, leaving 4 bases unmatched. Germline V gene data show CDR1 as GTSNPN and CDR2 as SVGIG (reference sequence).

The V gene is TRBV7-8, the J gene TRBJ2-2; D could derive from TRBD1 or TRBD2 (6 bases each). The CDR3 covers 16 residues. V lost 0 bases and J 0 bases, leaving 8 bases between the germline ends. Germline V gene sequence: CDR1 SGHVS, CDR2 FQNEAQ. CDR3 region: CASSLAGGPNTGELFF. In DNA, the CDR3 is TGTGCCAGCAGCTTAGCTGGGGGGCCGAACACCGGGGAGCTGTTTTTT.

The CDR3 loop is CASRGPGLAGADTQYF. The CDR3 nucleotides are TGTGCCAGTAGGGGACCGGGACTAGCGGGAGCAGATACGCAGTATTTT. The V gene is TRBV19, the J gene TRBJ2-3, with 14 bases aligning to TRBD2. V dropped 6 bases and J dropped 4; count of bases not matched to a gene: 6. The CDR3 spans 16 residues. Germline V lookup: CDR1 LNHDA, CDR2 SQIVND (reference sequence).

The table lists this clonotype with a few counts. CDR3 coding DNA: TGTGCCAGTAGCCAGACAGGGGGGAGCAATCAGCCCCAGCATTTT. Amino acid sequence: CASSQTGGSNQPQHF. The chain combines TRBV19 with TRBJ1-5; 9 nucleotides agree with TRBD1. This CDR3 region has 15 residues. The germline CDR1 and CDR2 sequences are LNHDA and SQIVND (reference sequence). The V gene end was trimmed by 6 bases and the J gene end by 1 base; junction bases not matched to a gene: 4.

CDR3: CASSLTGGNTEAFF. CDR3 nucleotide sequence: TGTGCCAGCAGCTTGACAGGCGGGAACACTGAAGCTTTCTTT. The chain combines TRBV7-9 with TRBJ1-1; weak D call: TRBD1 (6 bases). Germline loops: CDR1 SEHNR, CDR2 FQNEAQ (reference sequence). CDR3 length equals 14 residues. Trimming removed 3 bases at V and 1 base at J, with 9 bases between. The whole variable domain, remainder taken from reference TRBV7-9 and TRBJ1-1, is DTGVSQNPRHKITKRGQNVTFRCDPISEHNRLYWYRQTLGQGPEFLTYFQNEAQLEKSRLLSDRFSAERPKGSFSTLEIQRTEQGDSAMYLCASSLTGGNTEAFFGQGTRLTVV.

V and J are TRBV7-8 and TRBJ2-5, with TRBD2 matching over 9 bases. After removal of 1 base from V and 5 bases from J, the junction contained 8 bases not matched to a gene. Per the germline V gene, CDR1 is SGHVS and CDR2 is FQNEAQ. This CDR3 is built from 16 residues. The CDR3 is CASSLDGGGVWETQYF. For the CDR3, the DNA is TGTGCCAGCAGCTTAGATGGCGGGGGGGTTTGGGAGACCCAGTACTTC.

J is TRBJ1-1 and V is TRBV18, with unresolved D. Trimming cost V 2 bases and J 4 bases, with 11 bases left between them. Germline CDR1 is KGHSH and CDR2 is LQKENI. The CDR3 has 14 residues. CDR3 in amino acids: CASSPRAAVTEAFF. The CDR3 bases are TGTGCCAGCTCACCAAGGGCCGCCGTCACTGAAGCTTTCTTT. Complete variable domain (other parts from reference TRBV18 and TRBJ1-1): NAGVMQNPRHLVRRRGQEARLRCSPMKGHSHVYWYRQLPEEGLKFMVYLQKENIIDESGMPKERFSAEFPKEGPSILRIQQVVRGDSAAYFCASSPRAAVTEAFFGQGTRLTVV.

This chain uses TRBV5-4 with TRBJ1-1; no firm D call. Trimming stripped 0 bases from V and 0 bases from J, with 9 bases between. CDR1 and CDR2 from the germline V gene are SGHNT and YYREEE (reference sequence). This CDR3 comprises 15 residues. The CDR3 DNA reads as TGTGCCAGCAGCTTGGCCCCCGCTATGAACACTGAAGCTTTCTTT. Translated: CASSLAPAMNTEAFF.

The chain has TRBV5-8 and TRBJ2-3, with 9 bases matching TRBD1. Per germline, CDR1 SGHTS and CDR2 YDEGEE. The CDR3 is made up of 15 amino acids. Trimming cost V 4 bases and J 4 bases; bases outside gene matches: 7. The CDR3 nucleotides are TGTGCCAGCAGCGGGCGGGGACAGGGTTCAGATACGCAGTATTTT. Its protein product is CASSGRGQGSDTQYF.